These 29 T cell receptor beta chains were sequenced from one sample in a study of OX40 agonist ivuxolimab in advanced cancers. Repertoires were generated with immunoSEQ multiplex PCR, while TCRdb's copy carries only in-frame clones and drops some. The profile shows more than 65,000 clones, about 80% of them singletons. The sequenced sample was CD4+ or CD8+ T cells sorted from blood, obtained in a trial of the OX40 agonist ivuxolimab. All receptors come from an adult with an advanced solid tumor such as melanoma, head and neck, liver or kidney cancer.

The V and J genes are TRBV6-1 and TRBJ1-2, with D possibly being TRBD1 (6 bases). This CDR3 comprises 13 residues. Trimming cost V 2 bases and J 6 bases, with 10 bases left between them. Germline lookup yields CDR1 MNHNS and CDR2 SASEGT. CDR3 in amino acids: CASSEQGRDGYTF. Here the CDR3 DNA reads TGTGCCAGCAGTGAACAGGGGCGGGATGGCTACACCTTC.

J is TRBJ1-1 and V is TRBV18; 7 bases are a match to TRBD1. CDR1 KGHSH and CDR2 LQKENI come from the germline V gene. There are 16 residues in the CDR3. V was clipped by 3 bases and J by 0 bases; unmatched bases: 7. The CDR3 sequence: CASSPPGQSMNTEAFF. CDR3 sequence (DNA): TGTGCCAGCTCACCTCCGGGACAGAGCATGAACACTGAAGCTTTCTTT.

The chain employs TRBV19 and TRBJ2-7; D remains unclear. Looked up from germline, CDR1 is LNHDA and CDR2 is SQIVND (reference sequence). Deletions cut 3 bases from V and 3 bases from J, with 6 bases between. The CDR3 runs 12 residues. The CDR3 spells CASSMGSYEQYF. The CDR3 nucleotides are TGTGCCAGTAGTATGGGCAGCTACGAGCAGTACTTC.

Points on this clone: Other DNA sequences within the sample encode an identical CDR3. The CDR3: CASSLGQGGETQYF. CDR3 sequence (DNA): TGTGCCAGCTCACTCGGACAGGGAGGGGAGACCCAGTACTTC. This sequence joins TRBV18 and TRBJ2-5, with D perhaps matching TRBD1 (8 bases). This CDR3 is 14 amino acids long. CDR1 is KGHSH, CDR2 LQKENI, per germline. Trimming shortened V by 4 bases and J by 5 bases, and 14 bases separated the two germline ends.

The rearrangement joins TRBV28 to TRBJ1-1; TRBD1 aligns across 7 bases. Germline CDR1 reads MDHEN; CDR2 reads SYDVKM. The CDR3 is 15 residues long. The trim removed 3 bases at V and 4 bases at J, leaving 8 bases unmatched. The CDR3 bases are TGTGCCAGCAGTTTCAGGGGGACTAGGGGCACTGAAGCTTTCTTT. It codes for CASSFRGTRGTEAFF.

This clone was counted a few times. The DNA of the CDR3 is TGCAGCGCAGAGGACAGGGTGGGCACTGAAGCTTTCTTT. Its protein product is CSAEDRVGTEAFF. The chain uses TRBV29-1 and TRBJ1-1; 8 nucleotides agree with TRBD1. V was clipped by 7 bases and J by 4 bases; unmatched bases: 8. CDR3 size: 13 residues. Germline values: CDR1 SQVTM, CDR2 ANQGSEA.

The chain joins TRBV30 to TRBJ2-3; D gene uncertain. Between the trimmed V and J ends, which lost 7 bases and 2 bases, there was a span of 7 bases. Germline-derived CDR1 and CDR2 are GTSNPN and SVGIG (reference sequence). This CDR3 is 11 amino acids long. CDR3 loop: CASRYTDTQYF. CDR3 sequence (DNA): TGTGCCTCCAGATACACAGATACGCAGTATTTT.

This clone has just one count. The chain links TRBV7-6 to TRBJ2-7; D is undetermined. Germline CDR1 is SGHVS and CDR2 is FNYEAQ. With 4 bases removed from V and 2 bases from J, the gap between germline ends came to 18 bases. This CDR3 has 16 amino acids. CDR3 DNA sequence: TGTGCCAGCAGCTACCCTGGCACAGACCTTACCTACGAGCAGTACTTC. This gives the protein CASSYPGTDLTYEQYF.

This chain links TRBV19 with TRBJ1-5; no definite D call. CDR3 length: 13 residues. Germline V CDR1 and CDR2: LNHDA, SQIVND (reference sequence). V was clipped by 2 bases and J by 1 base, with 3 bases between them. Here the CDR3 reads CASSIQSNQPQHF. Here the CDR3 DNA reads TGTGCCAGTAGTATACAGAGCAATCAGCCCCAGCATTTT.

This chain links TRBV7-9 with TRBJ2-3; 11 bases are a match to TRBD1. There are 16 residues in the CDR3. The J segment lost 5 bases and the V segment lost 5 bases, leaving 9 bases of the junction unmatched. Germline CDR1 is SEHNR and CDR2 is FQNEAQ (reference sequence). The CDR3 nucleotides read TGTGCCAGCAGCCCCGGCGGACAGGGGGCCGGAGATACGCAGTATTTT. This gives the protein CASSPGGQGAGDTQYF.

The chain links TRBV7-9 to TRBJ1-1; TRBD1 matches 9 bases. This CDR3 region has 15 residues. V gave up 3 bases and J gave up 5 bases; unmatched junction bases: 7. Germline values: CDR1 SEHNR, CDR2 FQNEAQ (reference sequence). For the CDR3, the DNA is TGTGCCAGCAGCTTTTGGACAGGGGTTGTGACTGAAGCTTTCTTT. Protein sequence: CASSFWTGVVTEAFF.

The V gene is TRBV7-3, the J gene TRBJ1-6; no clear D. Trimming took off 2 bases at V and 11 bases at J, with 10 bases between the two ends. The germline V gene has CDR1 SGHTA and CDR2 FQGTGA. The CDR3 length is 13 residues. The CDR3 loop reads CASSLEGAPPLHF. DNA of the CDR3: TGTGCCAGCAGCTTAGAAGGAGCCCCACCCCTCCACTTT.

The rearrangement links TRBV27 to TRBJ2-1; a possible D gene is TRBD2 (5 bases). CDR1 MNHEY and CDR2 SMNVEV come from the germline V gene (reference sequence). V lost 7 bases, J lost 8 bases, and 21 bases lay in between. This CDR3 region has 15 residues. CDR3 DNA sequence: TGTGCCAGCAAGAAATCTGGAGGTATGAGCTATGAGCAGTTCTTC. It is translated as CASKKSGGMSYEQFF.

The chain has TRBV5-4 and TRBJ2-3, with D possibly TRBD2 on 5 matching bases. The CDR3 covers 16 residues. Trimming stripped 3 bases from V and 0 bases from J, with 14 bases between. Per germline, CDR1 SGHNT and CDR2 YYREEE (reference sequence). The CDR3 here is CASSSSREKSTDTQYF. CDR3 coding DNA: TGTGCCAGCAGCTCGTCGAGGGAGAAGAGCACAGATACGCAGTATTTT.

J is TRBJ2-3 and V is TRBV30; D is possibly TRBD2 (6 bases). This CDR3 comprises 18 residues. CDR1 is GTSNPN and CDR2 is SVGIG in the germline V gene (reference sequence). Trimming pared 0 bases from V and 5 bases from J, leaving 24 bases between. CDR3 nucleotides: TGTGCCTGGAGTGTACGGCGTGAGGAGGGGCAGCGAGGAGATACGCAGTATTTT. It encodes CAWSVRREEGQRGDTQYF.

The chain couples TRBV6-6 to TRBJ2-2; 9 nucleotides match TRBD1. The CDR3 has 15 amino acids. Germline V gene data show CDR1 as MNHNY and CDR2 as SVGAGI (reference sequence). The J segment lost 2 bases and the V segment lost 4 bases, leaving 2 bases of the junction unmatched. The CDR3 DNA sequence: TGTGCCAGCAGTTTGACAGGGGGAAACACCGGGGAGCTGTTTTTT. Residues: CASSLTGGNTGELFF.

The chain recombines TRBV29-1 with TRBJ2-1; 8 bases align to TRBD1. Looked up from germline, CDR1 is SQVTM and CDR2 is ANQGSEA. The length of the CDR3 is 12 residues. Unmatched junction bases numbered 4, after V lost 4 bases and J lost 8 bases. The CDR3 DNA follows: TGCAGCGTTGTGCAGGGGGCCTATGAGCAGTTCTTC. Its protein product is CSVVQGAYEQFF.

The chain couples TRBV7-8 to TRBJ1-1; no reliable D call. The CDR3 has 13 amino acids. The V end was cut by 2 bases, the J end by 3 bases, with 7 bases between. Germline CDR1 SGHVS, CDR2 FQNEAQ. The CDR3, as DNA: TGTGCCAGCAGCTTAAGTACCTACACTGAAGCTTTCTTT. Translating gives CASSLSTYTEAFF.

The chain uses TRBV5-1 and TRBJ1-3; TRBD1 aligns across 8 bases. CDR1 and CDR2 from the germline V gene are SGHRS and YFSETQ. J gave up 2 bases and V 2 bases, and 9 bases lay outside the gene matches. This CDR3 region has 17 residues. As DNA, the CDR3 is TGCGCCAGCAGCTTAGGACAGGGTAACAGGCCTGGAAACACCATATATTTT. This encodes CASSLGQGNRPGNTIYF.

This clone was recorded a few times. The V and J genes are TRBV2 and TRBJ2-5; TRBD1 agrees at 9 bases. Germline V CDR1 and CDR2: SNHLY, FYNNEI. CDR3 length equals 16 residues. V was clipped by 6 bases and J by 1 base; unmatched bases: 9. The CDR3 DNA follows: TGTGCCAGCAGAGGGAGTGACAGGGGGACCCAAGAGACCCAGTACTTC. Its protein is CASRGSDRGTQETQYF.

About this clone: The sample has other DNA sequences that encode this CDR3 too. The chain employs TRBV12-5 and TRBJ1-1; TRBD1 agrees at 7 bases. CDR1 is LGHNT, CDR2 FRNRAP, per germline. This CDR3 is built from 14 residues. V lost 6 bases, J lost 0 bases, and 4 bases stayed unmatched. The CDR3 DNA follows: TGTGCTAGTGGGTCGACAGGGATGAACACTGAAGCTTTCTTT. Protein product: CASGSTGMNTEAFF.

CDR3 residues: CASEPSSYNSPLHF. DNA of the CDR3: TGTGCCTCCGAGCCGAGCTCCTATAATTCACCCCTCCACTTT. The chain joins TRBV30 to TRBJ1-6; D call uncertain. CDR1 GTSNPN and CDR2 SVGIG come from the germline V gene (reference sequence). The CDR3 has 14 residues. The germline V and J ends were trimmed by 7 bases and 0 bases, with 10 bases remaining between them.

The J gene is TRBJ2-1, the V gene TRBV15; 10 positions agree with TRBD1. The CDR3 totals 15 residues. Unmatched junction bases numbered 8, after V lost 5 bases and J lost 7 bases. Germline CDR1 and CDR2: LNHNV and YYDKDF (reference sequence). CDR3 nucleotides: TGTGCCACCAGCCACCGACAGGGGGCTGGGAATGAGCAGTTCTTC. Translated, it gives CATSHRQGAGNEQFF.

The V and J genes are TRBV14 and TRBJ2-1; TRBD2 aligns across 7 bases. The CDR3 is 15 residues long. The germline V gene has CDR1 SGHDN and CDR2 FVKESK. Trimming cost V 1 base and J 9 bases; bases outside gene matches: 9. In DNA, the CDR3 is TGTGCCAGCAGCCAAGTGTTAAGCGGGACCGGTGAGCAGTTCTTC. It is translated as CASSQVLSGTGEQFF.

J is TRBJ1-3 and V is TRBV11-2; no clear D. V was pared by 5 bases and J by 3 bases, with 5 bases between. Germline V gene data show CDR1 as SGHAT and CDR2 as FQNNGV. This CDR3 is built from 12 residues. The CDR3 DNA reads as TGTGCCAGCAGCCCGGTTGGAAACACCATATATTTT. Translated: CASSPVGNTIYF. The whole variable domain, remainder taken from reference TRBV11-2 and TRBJ1-3, is EAGVAQSPRYKIIEKRQSVAFWCNPISGHATLYWYQQILGQGPKLLIQFQNNGVVDDSQLPKDRFSAERLKGVDSTLKIQPAKLEDSAVYLCASSPVGNTIYFGEGSWLTVV.

This clone was found a few times. The chain combines TRBV2 with TRBJ2-5; possibly TRBD2 for D (7 bases). V lost 2 bases, J lost 1 base, and 11 bases lay in between. This CDR3 is 15 amino acids long. CDR1 SNHLY and CDR2 FYNNEI come from the germline V gene. In nucleotides, the CDR3 is TGTGCCAGCAGTGAAATGCGGGGGCCCCAAGAGACCCAGTACTTC. Its translation is CASSEMRGPQETQYF.

This clone was observed a handful of times. The chain recombines TRBV2 with TRBJ2-5; no definite D call. Trimming stripped 6 bases from V and 5 bases from J, with 7 bases between. The CDR3 length is 11 residues. Germline V gives CDR1 SNHLY, CDR2 FYNNEI. The CDR3 protein is CASSGYETQYF. The CDR3 DNA reads as TGTGCCAGCAGCGGGTACGAGACCCAGTACTTC. The entire variable domain, with the rest obtained from reference TRBV2 and TRBJ2-5, is as follows: EPEVTQTPSHQVTQMGQEVILRCVPISNHLYFYWYRQILGQKVEFLVSFYNNEISEKSEIFDDQFSVERPDGSNFTLKIRSTKLEDSAMYFCASSGYETQYFGPGTRLLVL.

The CDR3 region is CASSGAGTSQNEQFF. CDR3 in DNA: TGTGCCAGCAGCGGCGCCGGGACAAGCCAGAATGAGCAGTTCTTC. V and J are TRBV9 and TRBJ2-1; possibly TRBD1 for D (6 bases). CDR3 size: 15 residues. CDR1 SGDLS and CDR2 YYNGEE come from the germline V gene. Trimming pared 3 bases from V and 7 bases from J, leaving 17 bases between.

The V gene is TRBV7-3, the J gene TRBJ2-7; D perhaps matches TRBD1 (5 bases). V gave up 2 bases and J gave up 7 bases, with 15 bases separating them. The CDR3 covers 14 residues. Germline CDR1 SGHTA, CDR2 FQGTGA. This CDR3 reads CASSLGLQGGEQYF. Written as DNA, the CDR3 is TGTGCCAGCAGCTTAGGATTGCAGGGCGGAGAGCAGTACTTC. The complete variable domain, with remaining parts taken from reference TRBV7-3 and TRBJ2-7, reads GAGVSQTPSNKVTEKGKYVELRCDPISGHTALYWYRQSLGQGPEFLIYFQGTGAADDSGLPNDRFFAVRPEGSVSTLKIQRTERGDSAVYLCASSLGLQGGEQYFGPGTRLTVT.